This record looks at one T cell receptor beta chain sequence and its context. The antigen remains undetermined. The sample is drawn from a study of T cell responses to AZD1222 COVID-19 vaccine. Method: immunoSEQ multiplex PCR; TCRdb's copy keeps in-frame clones and lacks some. The sample holds around 73,000 clones, 89% seen once. Study-wide points: Repertoires in all cases were sampled only once the peak T cell response had passed.

The CDR3 is 14 residues long. With 3 bases removed from V and 0 bases from J, the gap between germline ends came to 8 bases. Germline V gene lookup returns CDR1 KGHSH and CDR2 LQKENI. V and J are TRBV18 and TRBJ1-2, with D unresolved. This clonotype originated in an adult who received the AZD1222 COVID-19 vaccine. This specimen was peripheral blood, taken 28 days after the second AZD1222 dose. This chain's CDR3 is CASSPLEANYGYTF. For the CDR3, the DNA is TGTGCCAGCTCACCCCTCGAAGCTAACTATGGCTACACCTTC. The entire variable domain, with the rest obtained from reference TRBV18 and TRBJ1-2, is as follows: NAGVMQNPRHLVRRRGQEARLRCSPMKGHSHVYWYRQLPEEGLKFMVYLQKENIIDESGMPKERFSAEFPKEGPSILRIQQVVRGDSAAYFCASSPLEANYGYTFGSGTRLTVV.